The 17 T cell receptor beta chains listed next were all sequenced from one sample in a study of identical twins. TCRdb used MiXCR to reprocess the 5' RACE reads, holding one entry per CDR3 protein. The sample records about 470,000 distinct CDR3 sequences, around 24% being singletons. These data also featured in a second study, about T cells expressing NK-cell markers.

Input material: CD4+ T cells sorted from blood. Every receptor here comes from a woman between 18 and 29 years old in good health.

This clonotype has just a few counts. V and J are TRBV20-1 and TRBJ1-1; TRBD1 aligns across 7 bases. This CDR3 comprises 14 residues. Germline CDR1 and CDR2: DFQATT and SNEGSKA (reference sequence). V shed 0 bases, J shed 10 bases, and the junction held 11 bases outside the gene matches. The CDR3 DNA is TGCAGTGCTAGAGACCGGGGACAGTCGAGTTTAGCTTTCTTT. Translation gives CSARDRGQSSLAFF.

This clonotype was found a few times. In DNA, the CDR3 is TGTGCCAGCAGTTTAACAGGGATTAACTACGAGCAGTACTTC. Translated, it gives CASSLTGINYEQYF. The chain has TRBV12-3 or TRBV12-4 and TRBJ2-7; maybe TRBD1 (6 bases). The CDR3 loop spans 14 amino acids. V shed 2 bases and J shed 3 bases, with 11 bases lying between them.

The CDR3 sequence is CASGLAASGDKDEQFF. Here the CDR3 DNA reads TGTGCTAGTGGTTTGGCGGCTAGCGGGGACAAGGATGAGCAGTTCTTC. The chain carries TRBV12-5 and TRBJ2-1, with 9 bases aligning to TRBD2. Germline CDR1 LGHNT, CDR2 FRNRAP. The CDR3 has 16 residues. Unmatched junction bases numbered 9, after V lost 1 base and J lost 8 bases.

The chain joins TRBV25-1 to TRBJ2-4, with a tentative D call TRBD1 (7 bases). Trimming removed 4 bases at V and 4 bases at J, with 14 bases between. Germline V CDR1 and CDR2: MGHDK, SYGVNS. This CDR3 region has 15 residues. This chain's CDR3 is CASSGQGGRKNIQYF. The CDR3 bases are TGTGCCAGCAGTGGACAGGGAGGTCGTAAAAACATTCAGTACTTC.

J is TRBJ1-1 and V is TRBV5-1, with D uncertain. Germline V CDR1 and CDR2: SGHRS, YFSETQ. The germline V and J ends were trimmed by 0 bases and 0 bases, with 9 bases remaining between them. This CDR3 spans 15 amino acids. CDR3 in DNA: TGCGCCAGCAGCTTGGCCCCACCTATGAACACTGAAGCTTTCTTT. As protein: CASSLAPPMNTEAFF.

The chain uses TRBV6-1 and TRBJ1-4; 10 bases are shared with TRBD1. The CDR3 spans 15 residues. The V gene end was trimmed by 5 bases and the J gene end by 7 bases; junction bases not matched to a gene: 7. The germline gives CDR1 MNHNS, CDR2 SASEGT. The CDR3 sequence: CASSRGRDRGEKLFF. CDR3 DNA sequence: TGTGCCAGCAGTAGGGGTCGGGACAGGGGTGAAAAACTGTTTTTT.

In this sample, this clonotype turned up many times. This chain joins TRBV5-1 and TRBJ1-2; 7 bases fit TRBD1. Germline loops: CDR1 SGHRS, CDR2 YFSETQ. The CDR3 length is 14 residues. V trimming: 3 bases; J trimming: 5 bases; junction bases outside the gene matches: 7. The CDR3 DNA sequence: TGCGCCAGCAGCTATGACAGGGCGGATTATGGCTACACCTTC. This gives the protein CASSYDRADYGYTF.

In this sample, this clonotype turned up a few times. This sequence joins TRBV5-8 and TRBJ2-7; D possibly matches TRBD1 or TRBD2 (5 bases each). The ends were cut back, 4 bases at V and 2 bases at J, with 10 bases in the middle. Germline lookup yields CDR1 SGHTS and CDR2 YDEGEE. This CDR3 is built from 13 residues. The CDR3 here is CASSRDATYEQYF. CDR3 coding DNA: TGTGCCAGCAGCCGGGACGCCACCTACGAGCAGTACTTC.

This clonotype was recorded a few times. This chain links TRBV6-5 with TRBJ2-7; D is unclear. From germline, CDR1 is MNHEY and CDR2 SVGAGI. The CDR3 has 16 amino acids. Between the trimmed V and J ends, which lost 4 bases and 0 bases, there was a span of 16 bases. The CDR3 spells CASSSVYAILSYEQYF. CDR3 DNA: TGTGCCAGCAGTTCCGTTTATGCCATCCTCTCCTACGAGCAGTACTTC.

J is TRBJ2-7 and V is TRBV6-1, with D possibly TRBD2 on 6 matching bases. Germline CDR1 and CDR2: MNHNS and SASEGT. CDR3 length: 13 amino acids. Trimming removed 5 bases from V and 7 bases from J, with 15 bases in between. The CDR3 region has the DNA TGTGCCAGCAGTACCCTGGGACTGCGGGAGCAGTACTTC. It is translated as CASSTLGLREQYF.

The chain links TRBV6-5 to TRBJ2-6, with D hard to call. CDR1 is MNHEY, CDR2 SVGAGI, per germline. V was shortened by 4 bases and J by 0 bases, with 13 bases between the two germline ends. This CDR3 comprises 17 residues. CDR3 sequence (DNA): TGTGCCAGCAGTTGGGCCAGTCCGGGCTCTGGGGCCAACGTCCTGACTTTC. Translation: CASSWASPGSGANVLTF.

The V gene is TRBV10-3, the J gene TRBJ2-3; D unclear. The V end lost 2 bases, the J end lost 1 base, and 10 bases lay between the germline ends. This CDR3 is built from 15 residues. Per germline, CDR1 ENHRY and CDR2 SYGVKD. CDR3 DNA: TGTGCCATCAGTGAGAGTGGGATGGGCACAGATACGCAGTATTTT. Protein product: CAISESGMGTDTQYF.

The rearrangement links TRBV19 to TRBJ2-7; 7 bases align to TRBD1. The CDR3 is made up of 14 amino acids. Germline CDR1 LNHDA, CDR2 SQIVND (reference sequence). With 9 bases clipped from V and 1 base from J, the junction kept 9 bases outside the gene matches. CDR3 in amino acids: CASHKQGKSYEQYF. CDR3 nucleotides: TGTGCCAGCCACAAACAGGGGAAGTCCTACGAGCAGTACTTC.

In its sample, this clonotype was seen many times. V is TRBV29-1 and J is TRBJ2-5; 10 positions match TRBD2. V was clipped by 4 bases and J by 4 bases; unmatched bases: 0. CDR3 size: 12 residues. Germline CDR1 reads SQVTM; CDR2 reads ANQGSEA. The CDR3 is CSVASGGETQYF. CDR3 nucleotide sequence: TGCAGCGTTGCTAGCGGGGGAGAGACCCAGTACTTC.

The chain uses TRBV18 and TRBJ2-4, with unresolved D. There are 15 residues in the CDR3. From germline, CDR1 is KGHSH and CDR2 LQKENI. V was shortened by 1 base and J by 0 bases, with 7 bases between the two germline ends. The CDR3 nucleotides read TGTGCCAGCTCACCACAGCAGGTAGCCAAAAACATTCAGTACTTC. Translation: CASSPQQVAKNIQYF.

This clonotype was detected only a few times. This chain joins TRBV10-3 and TRBJ2-2; either TRBD1 or TRBD2 may fit D (5 bases each). The CDR3 consists of 17 residues. The germline CDR1 and CDR2 sequences are ENHRY and SYGVKD. V shed 4 bases and J shed 4 bases, with 19 bases lying between them. CDR3: CAISAAFGTRGTGELFF. The CDR3 DNA reads TGTGCCATCAGTGCAGCATTCGGGACCCGGGGCACCGGGGAGCTGTTTTTT.

This clonotype was seen repeatedly, ten times or more. The chain employs TRBV29-1 and TRBJ2-1, with no clear D. V lost 3 bases and J lost 11, with 8 bases in between. The CDR3 consists of 10 residues. From germline, CDR1 is SQVTM and CDR2 ANQGSEA. CDR3 protein: CSVESPKQFF. CDR3 bases: TGCAGCGTTGAGAGTCCCAAGCAGTTCTTC.